This T cell receptor beta chain was obtained from a study of CD8 T cells in Susac syndrome. The authors reverse transcribed roughly 0.5 to 1 ug RNA with random hexamers. TCR beta CDR3 was amplified by immunoSEQ covering 54 Vbeta and 13 Jbeta. TCRdb fed the immunoSEQ multiplex PCR reads into MiXCR, producing one record per CDR3 protein. This sample carries approximately 120,000 distinct CDR3 sequences, around 94% of them seen once, and the ten largest clones take 0.07% to 0.09%. Germline CDR1 and CDR2: SGHNT and YYREEE (reference sequence). The CDR3 spans 14 residues. V was pared by 1 base and J by 2 bases, with 7 bases between.

This TCR was recovered from a human donor in good health. The sequenced sample consisted of CD4+ T cells from PBMCs. The chain uses TRBV5-4 and TRBJ2-4; unclear D gene. The CDR3 is CASSLFQTKNIQYF. CDR3 DNA sequence: TGTGCCAGCAGCTTGTTCCAAACCAAAAACATTCAGTACTTC.